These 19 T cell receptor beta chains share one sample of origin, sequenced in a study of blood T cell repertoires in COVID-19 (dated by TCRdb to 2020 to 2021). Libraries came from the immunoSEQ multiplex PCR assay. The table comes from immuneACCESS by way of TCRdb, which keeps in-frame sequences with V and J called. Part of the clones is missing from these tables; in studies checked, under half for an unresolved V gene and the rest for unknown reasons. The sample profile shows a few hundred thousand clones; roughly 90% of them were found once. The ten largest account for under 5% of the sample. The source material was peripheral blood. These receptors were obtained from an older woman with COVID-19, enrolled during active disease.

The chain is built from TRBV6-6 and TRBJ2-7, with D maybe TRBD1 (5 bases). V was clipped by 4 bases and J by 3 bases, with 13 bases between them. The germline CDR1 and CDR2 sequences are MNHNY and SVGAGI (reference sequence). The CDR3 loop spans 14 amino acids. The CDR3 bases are TGTGCCAGCAGTTCAGGGTGGGTAGTCTACGAGCAGTACTTC. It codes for CASSSGWVVYEQYF.

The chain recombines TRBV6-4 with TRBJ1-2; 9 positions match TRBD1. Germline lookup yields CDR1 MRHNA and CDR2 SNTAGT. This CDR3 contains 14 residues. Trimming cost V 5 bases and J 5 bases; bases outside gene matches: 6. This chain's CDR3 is CASSPAQGAYGYTF. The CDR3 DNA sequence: TGTGCCAGCAGTCCCGCACAGGGGGCGTATGGCTACACCTTC.

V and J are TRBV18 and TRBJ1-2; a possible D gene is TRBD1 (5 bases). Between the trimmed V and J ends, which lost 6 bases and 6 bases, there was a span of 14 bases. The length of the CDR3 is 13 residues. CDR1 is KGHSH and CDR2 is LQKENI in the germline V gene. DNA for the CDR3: TGTGCCAGCTCCCCCGCAGGGCCGGATGGCTACACCTTC. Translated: CASSPAGPDGYTF. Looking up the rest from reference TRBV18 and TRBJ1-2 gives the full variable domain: NAGVMQNPRHLVRRRGQEARLRCSPMKGHSHVYWYRQLPEEGLKFMVYLQKENIIDESGMPKERFSAEFPKEGPSILRIQQVVRGDSAAYFCASSPAGPDGYTFGSGTRLTVV.

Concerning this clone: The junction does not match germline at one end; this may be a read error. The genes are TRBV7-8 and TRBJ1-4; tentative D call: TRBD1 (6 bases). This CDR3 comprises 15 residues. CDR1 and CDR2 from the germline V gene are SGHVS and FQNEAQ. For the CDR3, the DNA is TGTGCCAGCAGCACCTCGGACAGCCTTAATGAAAAACTTTTTTTT. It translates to CASSTSDSLNEKLFF.

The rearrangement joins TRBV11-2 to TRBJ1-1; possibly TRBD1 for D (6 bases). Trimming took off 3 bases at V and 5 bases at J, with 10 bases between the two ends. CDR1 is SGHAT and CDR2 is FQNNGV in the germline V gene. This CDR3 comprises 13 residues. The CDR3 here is CASSLRGGTEAFF. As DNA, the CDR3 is TGTGCCAGCAGCTTGAGGGGGGGGACTGAAGCTTTCTTT.

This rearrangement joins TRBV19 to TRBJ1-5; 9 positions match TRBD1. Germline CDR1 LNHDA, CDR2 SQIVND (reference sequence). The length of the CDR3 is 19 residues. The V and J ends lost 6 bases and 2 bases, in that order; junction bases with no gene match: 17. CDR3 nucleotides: TGTGCCAGTAGAGTTTTAGGGGGACAGGGCCCATATGGCAATCAGCCCCAGCATTTT. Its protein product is CASRVLGGQGPYGNQPQHF.

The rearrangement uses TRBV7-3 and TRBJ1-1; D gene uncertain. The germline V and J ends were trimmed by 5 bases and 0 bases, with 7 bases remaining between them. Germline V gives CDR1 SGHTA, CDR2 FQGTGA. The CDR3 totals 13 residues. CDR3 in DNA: TGTGCCAGCAGCCTCCAGGTGAACACTGAAGCTTTCTTT. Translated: CASSLQVNTEAFF.

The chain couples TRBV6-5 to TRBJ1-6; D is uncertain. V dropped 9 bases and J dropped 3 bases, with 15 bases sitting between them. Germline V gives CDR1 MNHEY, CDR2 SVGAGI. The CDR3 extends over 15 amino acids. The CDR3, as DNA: TGTGCCAGTACAGAAGGAACCCTCTATAATTCACCCCTCCACTTT. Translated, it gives CASTEGTLYNSPLHF.

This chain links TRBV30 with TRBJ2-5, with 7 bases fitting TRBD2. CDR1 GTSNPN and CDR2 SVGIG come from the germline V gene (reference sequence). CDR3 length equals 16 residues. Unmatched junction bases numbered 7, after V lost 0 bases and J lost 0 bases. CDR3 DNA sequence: TGTGCCTGGAGTGTGGAGCGGGGCACGTACCAAGAGACCCAGTACTTC. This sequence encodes CAWSVERGTYQETQYF. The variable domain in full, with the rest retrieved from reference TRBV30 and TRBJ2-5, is SQTIHQWPATLVQPVGSPLSLECTVEGTSNPNLYWYRQAAGRGLQLLFYSVGIGQISSEVPQNLSASRPQDRQFILSSKKLLLSDSGFYLCAWSVERGTYQETQYFGPGTRLLVL.

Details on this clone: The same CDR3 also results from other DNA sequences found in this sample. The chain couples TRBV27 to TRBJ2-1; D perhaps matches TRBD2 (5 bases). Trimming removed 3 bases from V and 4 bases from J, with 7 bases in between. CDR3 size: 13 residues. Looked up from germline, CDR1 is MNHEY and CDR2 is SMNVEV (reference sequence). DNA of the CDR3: TGTGCCAGCAGTTTCCGCGGGTACAATGAGCAGTTCTTC. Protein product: CASSFRGYNEQFF.

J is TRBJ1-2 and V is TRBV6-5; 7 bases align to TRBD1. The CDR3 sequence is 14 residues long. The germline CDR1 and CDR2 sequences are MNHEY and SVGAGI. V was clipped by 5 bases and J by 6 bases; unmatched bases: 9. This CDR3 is CASSKQGKVNGYTF. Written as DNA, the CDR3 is TGTGCCAGCAGTAAACAGGGGAAAGTAAATGGCTACACCTTC.

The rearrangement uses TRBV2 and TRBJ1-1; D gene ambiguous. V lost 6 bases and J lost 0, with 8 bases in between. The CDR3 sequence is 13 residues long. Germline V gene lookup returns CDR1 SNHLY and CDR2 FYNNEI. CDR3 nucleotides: TGTGCCAGCAGCTCAACGGTGAACACTGAAGCTTTCTTT. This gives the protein CASSSTVNTEAFF.

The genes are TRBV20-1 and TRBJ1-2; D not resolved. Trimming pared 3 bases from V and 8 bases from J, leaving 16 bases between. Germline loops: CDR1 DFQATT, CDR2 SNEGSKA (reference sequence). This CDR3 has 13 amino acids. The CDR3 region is CSASTGSHPGYTF. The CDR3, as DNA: TGCAGTGCTAGTACCGGGAGCCACCCCGGCTACACCTTC.

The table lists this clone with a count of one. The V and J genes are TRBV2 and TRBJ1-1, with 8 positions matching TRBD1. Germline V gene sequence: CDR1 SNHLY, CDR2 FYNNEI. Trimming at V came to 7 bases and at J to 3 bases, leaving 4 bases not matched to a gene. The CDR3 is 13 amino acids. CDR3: CASTQQGDTEAFF. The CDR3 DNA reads TGTGCCAGCACCCAACAGGGGGACACTGAAGCTTTCTTT.

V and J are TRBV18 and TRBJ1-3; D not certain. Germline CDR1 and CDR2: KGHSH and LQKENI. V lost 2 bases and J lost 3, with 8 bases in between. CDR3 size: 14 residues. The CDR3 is CASSPGSGGNTIYF. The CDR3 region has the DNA TGTGCCAGCTCACCAGGGAGTGGTGGAAACACCATATATTTT.

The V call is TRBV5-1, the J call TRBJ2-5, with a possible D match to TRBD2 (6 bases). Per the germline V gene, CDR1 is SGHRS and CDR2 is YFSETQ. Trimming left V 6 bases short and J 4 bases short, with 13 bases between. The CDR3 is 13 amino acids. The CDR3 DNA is TGCGCCAGCATGCGGCGGGGAGGAGAGACCCAGTACTTC. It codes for CASMRRGGETQYF.

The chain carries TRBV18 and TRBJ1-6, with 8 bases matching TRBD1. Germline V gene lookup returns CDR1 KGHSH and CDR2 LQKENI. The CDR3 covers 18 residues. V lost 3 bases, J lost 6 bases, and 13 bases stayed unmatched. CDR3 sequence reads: CASSPAGGGPNSNSPLHF. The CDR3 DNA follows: TGTGCCAGCTCACCGGCAGGGGGCGGCCCTAACTCTAATTCACCCCTCCACTTT.

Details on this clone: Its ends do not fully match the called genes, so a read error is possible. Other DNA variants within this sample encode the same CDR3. The CDR3 loop is CASRNPGQRYEQYF. The CDR3 bases are TGTGCCAGCCGAAATCCGGGACAGAGATACGAGCAGTACTTT. J is TRBJ2-7 and V is TRBV27, with TRBD1 identical over 7 bases. Germline V gene data show CDR1 as MNHEY and CDR2 as SMNVEV (reference sequence). The CDR3 has 14 amino acids.

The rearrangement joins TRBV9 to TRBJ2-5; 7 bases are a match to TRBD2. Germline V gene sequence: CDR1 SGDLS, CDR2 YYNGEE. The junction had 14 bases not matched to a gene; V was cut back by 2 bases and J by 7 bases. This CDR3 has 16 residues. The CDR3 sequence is CASSVQPTSPVGTQYF. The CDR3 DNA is TGTGCCAGCAGCGTCCAACCGACTAGCCCCGTGGGGACCCAGTACTTC.